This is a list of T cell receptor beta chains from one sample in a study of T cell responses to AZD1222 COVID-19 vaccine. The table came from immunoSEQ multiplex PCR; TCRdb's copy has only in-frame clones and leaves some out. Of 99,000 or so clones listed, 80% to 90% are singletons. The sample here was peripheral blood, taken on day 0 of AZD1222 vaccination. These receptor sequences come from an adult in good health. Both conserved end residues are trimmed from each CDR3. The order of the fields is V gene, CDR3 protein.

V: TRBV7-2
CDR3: ASSLEPDGYSPLH

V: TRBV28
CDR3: ASSLPSRRQFYGYT

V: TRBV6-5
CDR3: ASKDSSGGEQY

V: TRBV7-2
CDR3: ASSPSSGRAGNEQF

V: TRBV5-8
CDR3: ASSFGQLRSLH

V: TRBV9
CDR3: ASSVGFGTGTYEQY

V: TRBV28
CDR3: ASSLSAGGSNTEAF

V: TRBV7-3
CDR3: ASSPWPRGRNYGYT

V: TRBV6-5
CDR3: ASSLTGTGAREQY

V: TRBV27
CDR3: ASSNGQASYNEQF

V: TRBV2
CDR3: ASSRGEEVNQPQH

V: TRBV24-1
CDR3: ATRVNYEQY

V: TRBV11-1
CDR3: ASSLRLANTGELF

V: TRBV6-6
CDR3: ASRNDRDGQPQH

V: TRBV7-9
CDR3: ASSLWDRTVNEQF

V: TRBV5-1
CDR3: ASSLGWNTEAF

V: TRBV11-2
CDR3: ASSLEMGNTIY

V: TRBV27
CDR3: ASSKHSHRGSVEEVRQPQH

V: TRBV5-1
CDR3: ASSSRLAGQSDTQY

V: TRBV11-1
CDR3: ASSRVNGEQY

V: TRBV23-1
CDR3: ASNRIQAGLYEQY

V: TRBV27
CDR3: ASSGTGMVPSTEAF

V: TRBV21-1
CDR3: ASSKRGRWVAGVIPSESYNEQF

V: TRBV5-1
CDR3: ASSLSNPGWGEKLF

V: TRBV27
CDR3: ASSSPGSPREQY

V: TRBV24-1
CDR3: ATSDSSGSFGHEQF

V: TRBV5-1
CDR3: ASSAPGQGFPGPQETQY

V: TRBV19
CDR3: ASSRASGSRINEQF

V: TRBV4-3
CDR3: ASSQDRRGGRF

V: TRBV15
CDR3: ATSRDITGKNEQF